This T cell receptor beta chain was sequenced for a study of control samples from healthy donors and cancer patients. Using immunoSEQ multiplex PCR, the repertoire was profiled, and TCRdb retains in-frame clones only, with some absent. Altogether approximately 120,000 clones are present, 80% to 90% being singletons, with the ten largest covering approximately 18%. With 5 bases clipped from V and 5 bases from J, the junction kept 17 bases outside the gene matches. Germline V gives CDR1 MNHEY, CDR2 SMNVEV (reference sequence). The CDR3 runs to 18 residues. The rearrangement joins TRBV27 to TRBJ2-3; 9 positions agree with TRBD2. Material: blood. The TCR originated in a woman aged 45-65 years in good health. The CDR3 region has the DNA TGTGCCAGCAGTCCACCCCCTTTGGGCGGGAGGGCTGTAGATACGCAGTATTTT. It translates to CASSPPPLGGRAVDTQYF.